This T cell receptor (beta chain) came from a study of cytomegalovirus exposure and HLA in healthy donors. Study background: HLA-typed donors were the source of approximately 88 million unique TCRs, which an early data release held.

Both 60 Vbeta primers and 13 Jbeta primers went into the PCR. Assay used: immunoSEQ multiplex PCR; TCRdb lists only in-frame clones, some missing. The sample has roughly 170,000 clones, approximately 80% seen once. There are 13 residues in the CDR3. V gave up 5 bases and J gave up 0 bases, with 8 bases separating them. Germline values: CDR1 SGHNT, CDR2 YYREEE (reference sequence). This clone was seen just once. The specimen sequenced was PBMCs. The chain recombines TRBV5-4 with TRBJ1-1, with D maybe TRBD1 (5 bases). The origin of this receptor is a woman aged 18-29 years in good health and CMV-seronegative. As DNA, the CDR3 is TGTGCCAGCAGGTCGGGGGTGAACACTGAAGCTTTCTTT. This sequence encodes CASRSGVNTEAFF.